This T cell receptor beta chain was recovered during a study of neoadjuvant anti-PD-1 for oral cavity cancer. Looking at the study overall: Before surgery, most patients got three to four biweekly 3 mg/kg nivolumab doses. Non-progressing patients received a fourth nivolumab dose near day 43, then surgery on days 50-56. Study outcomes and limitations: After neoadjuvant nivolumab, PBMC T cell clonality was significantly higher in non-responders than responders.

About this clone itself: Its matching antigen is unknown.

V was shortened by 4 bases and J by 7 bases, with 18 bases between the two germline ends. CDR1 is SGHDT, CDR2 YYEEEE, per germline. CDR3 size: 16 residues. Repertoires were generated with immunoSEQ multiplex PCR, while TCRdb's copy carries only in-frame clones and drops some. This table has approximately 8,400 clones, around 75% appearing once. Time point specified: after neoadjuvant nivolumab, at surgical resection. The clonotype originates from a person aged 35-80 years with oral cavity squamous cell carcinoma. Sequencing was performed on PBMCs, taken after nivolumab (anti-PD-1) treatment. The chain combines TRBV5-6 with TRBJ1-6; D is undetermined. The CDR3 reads CASSAGRGVPNSPLHF. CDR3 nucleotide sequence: TGTGCCAGCAGCGCGGGTCGCGGGGTCCCGAATTCACCCCTCCACTTT.